The T cell receptor (beta chain) described here comes from a study of T cell responses to AZD1222 COVID-19 vaccine. On this clone itself: Its antigen is unidentified.

Sequencing used immunoSEQ multiplex PCR; TCRdb keeps in-frame clones, though not all of them. In the table there are 100,000 to 150,000 clones, about 86% of which are singletons. V dropped 2 bases and J dropped 3 bases, with 14 bases sitting between them. Germline V CDR1 and CDR2: LNHDA, SQIVND (reference sequence). CDR3 size: 15 residues. Study results and caveats: Donors skewed white British and female; clonal diversity was possibly underestimated. Nearly half of spike-specific TCRs reportedly target unmutated variant regions. After the peak T cell response, and only then, were repertoires sampled.

Specimen: peripheral blood, collected on day 0 of AZD1222 vaccination. The source is an adult in good health. The rearrangement uses TRBV19 and TRBJ2-7, with D perhaps matching TRBD1 (6 bases). CDR3 loop: CASSIYPGDHYEQYF. Here the CDR3 DNA reads TGTGCCAGTAGTATATATCCAGGGGATCACTACGAGCAGTACTTC.